This T cell receptor beta chain emerged from a study of blood T cell repertoires in COVID-19. For the study at large: Samples taken during acute and convalescent COVID-19 were collected in the United States, Italy and Spain. The cDNA or gDNA used as material had been derived from T cells, B-cell-depleted T cells, or PBMCs.

The data were produced by immunoSEQ multiplex PCR, yet TCRdb's version contains in-frame clones alone and is incomplete. The table lists approximately 70,000 clones, around 83% of them singletons. This clone was recorded once. Sequencing was done on a sample of peripheral blood. The source of this sequence is a woman aged 80 or over with acute or convalescent COVID-19.

CDR3 DNA sequence: TGTGCCTGGAGTTTCAACAGGAAAGGGGAAAGCAATCAGCCCCAGCATTTT. Its protein is CAWSFNRKGESNQPQHF. The rearrangement links TRBV30 to TRBJ1-5; weak D call: TRBD1 (5 bases). CDR1 and CDR2 (germline): GTSNPN, SVGIG (reference sequence). The CDR3 contains 17 residues. V lost 2 bases and J lost 1, with 18 bases in between.